Following are 28 T cell receptor beta chains from one sample sequenced in a study of CD8 T cells in ankylosing spondylitis. Via MiXCR, TCRdb re-called the 5' RACE reads, giving one row per CDR3 protein. This sample yields 100,000 to 150,000 distinct CDR3 sequences, of which roughly 15% are seen a single time; 2.5% to 3% belongs to the top ten. The sequenced material came from blood, either unsorted or a sorted T cell fraction (not recorded which). These receptors came from a female donor with ankylosing spondylitis or in good health (not recorded which).

V gene TRBV9 combines with J gene TRBJ2-3; 15 bases align to TRBD2. Losses at the gene ends were 3 bases for V and 4 bases for J; bases not matched to a gene: 3. Germline lookup yields CDR1 SGDLS and CDR2 YYNGEE. This CDR3 has 16 amino acids. CDR3 residues: CASSGRTSGRADTQYF. For the CDR3, the DNA is TGTGCCAGCAGCGGCCGGACTAGCGGGAGGGCAGATACGCAGTATTTT. Based on the CDR3 plus reference TRBV9 and TRBJ2-3, the full variable domain is DSGVTQTPKHLITATGQRVTLRCSPRSGDLSVYWYQQSLDQGLQFLIQYYNGEERAKGNILERFSAQQFPDLHSELNLSSLELGDSALYFCASSGRTSGRADTQYFGPGTRLTVL.

This chain uses TRBV2 with TRBJ1-2, with 8 bases that match TRBD1. This CDR3 comprises 14 residues. CDR1 and CDR2 (germline): SNHLY, FYNNEI. J was trimmed by 4 bases and V by 3 bases; bases with no gene match: 4. CDR3 sequence reads: CASSDRGLPYGYTF. The CDR3 DNA reads as TGTGCCAGCAGTGACAGGGGGCTTCCCTATGGCTACACCTTC.

This clonotype was recorded a few times. V and J are TRBV5-1 and TRBJ1-1, with D possibly matching TRBD1 (5 bases). The CDR3 spans 15 residues. V shed 7 bases and J shed 4 bases, with 20 bases lying between them. Germline CDR1 reads SGHRS; CDR2 reads YFSETQ. The chain's CDR3 is CASGVSTGTGTEAFF. The CDR3 nucleotides are TGCGCCAGCGGTGTCTCTACGGGGACGGGCACTGAAGCTTTCTTT.

In its sample, this clonotype was seen many times. J is TRBJ2-3 and V is TRBV20-1; tentatively, D is TRBD1 (5 bases). Germline V lookup: CDR1 DFQATT, CDR2 SNEGSKA (reference sequence). Trimming left V 6 bases short and J 0 bases short, with 10 bases between. The CDR3 totals 13 residues. CDR3 DNA: TGCAGTGCAGAGCAGGGAAGCACAGATACGCAGTATTTT. Amino acids: CSAEQGSTDTQYF.

This clonotype was seen many times. J is TRBJ1-5 and V is TRBV7-9, with D maybe TRBD1 (5 bases). CDR3 length: 14 amino acids. Trimming took off 2 bases at V and 4 bases at J, with 9 bases between the two ends. Germline values: CDR1 SEHNR, CDR2 FQNEAQ (reference sequence). The CDR3 DNA reads TGTGCCAGCAGCTTATCAGGGAAGAATCAGCCCCAGCATTTT. This codes for CASSLSGKNQPQHF.

This clonotype was counted only a few times. The rearrangement joins TRBV7-2 to TRBJ2-5; TRBD2 aligns across 12 bases. V shed 1 base, J shed 2 bases, and the junction held 2 bases outside the gene matches. CDR3 length: 16 amino acids. The V gene's germline CDR1 is SGHTA and CDR2 FQGNSA. The CDR3 reads CASSLVGLAGQETQYF. The CDR3, as DNA: TGTGCCAGCAGCTTAGTAGGACTAGCGGGGCAAGAGACCCAGTACTTC.

The rearrangement joins TRBV7-2 to TRBJ2-7; 13 positions agree with TRBD2. From germline, CDR1 is SGHTA and CDR2 FQGNSA. Trimming took 4 bases from V and 1 from J; bases not matched to a gene: 1. This CDR3 contains 15 residues. CDR3 residues: CASSSGLAGSYEQYF. The CDR3 DNA follows: TGTGCCAGCAGCTCGGGACTAGCGGGATCCTACGAGCAGTACTTC.

The rearrangement joins TRBV21-1 to TRBJ2-1; the table assigns TRBD1, which was not confirmed against the DNA. TRBV21-1 is tagged as a pseudogene. The CDR3 contains 15 residues. CDR3: CASSKARQGDTEQFF. CDR3 in DNA: TGTGCCAGCAGCAAAGCGAGGCAGGGGGACACTGAGCAGTTCTTC.

This sequence joins TRBV4-2 and TRBJ2-3; possibly TRBD1 for D (6 bases). The CDR3 runs to 15 residues. Germline values: CDR1 LGHNA, CDR2 YNFKEQ. Trimming removed 2 bases at V and 2 bases at J, with 11 bases between. This CDR3 is CASSQPKGDTDTQYF. The CDR3, as DNA: TGTGCCAGCAGCCAACCAAAGGGGGACACAGATACGCAGTATTTT.

The gene calls are TRBV20-1 and TRBJ2-7; D call uncertain. The CDR3 has 15 amino acids. The germline V gene encodes CDR1 DFQATT and CDR2 SNEGSKA (reference sequence). V was cut by 7 bases and J by 3 bases, with 22 bases left in between. CDR3 nucleotides: TGCAGTGTTCCCCGCCCAGGTCGGCCTCTCTACGAGCAGTACTTC. It codes for CSVPRPGRPLYEQYF.

The sample holds a few counts of this clonotype. V and J are TRBV5-1 and TRBJ2-1; D is perhaps TRBD1 or TRBD2 (6 bases each). Germline CDR1 reads SGHRS; CDR2 reads YFSETQ. The CDR3 consists of 15 residues. The germline V and J ends were trimmed by 3 bases and 1 base, with 11 bases remaining between them. In DNA, the CDR3 is TGCGCCAGCAGCTACGGGGGACAATCCTACAATGAGCAGTTCTTC. It yields the protein CASSYGGQSYNEQFF.

This clonotype was detected many times. The V call is TRBV5-1, the J call TRBJ1-4, with D perhaps TRBD1 (5 bases). Per the germline V gene, CDR1 is SGHRS and CDR2 is YFSETQ. The length of the CDR3 is 14 residues. Deletions cut 0 bases from V and 6 bases from J, with 9 bases between. CDR3 sequence: CASSLGGSDEKLFF. CDR3 sequence (DNA): TGCGCCAGCAGCTTGGGGGGGAGCGATGAAAAACTGTTTTTT.

The gene calls are TRBV7-3 and TRBJ2-1, with D unclear. The germline V and J ends were trimmed by 0 bases and 1 base, with 13 bases remaining between them. The CDR3 runs to 17 residues. Germline V lookup: CDR1 SGHTA, CDR2 FQGTGA. The CDR3 protein is CASSLTPVEKSYNEQFF. CDR3 DNA: TGTGCCAGCAGCTTAACTCCCGTGGAAAAGTCCTACAATGAGCAGTTCTTC.

This clonotype occurred many times. The gene calls are TRBV6-1 and TRBJ1-1; D may be TRBD1 (6 bases). V was trimmed by 5 bases and J by 1 base, leaving 11 bases between them. This CDR3 has 14 residues. Germline V lookup: CDR1 MNHNS, CDR2 SASEGT. The CDR3 reads CASSRGRGNTEAFF. DNA for the CDR3: TGTGCCAGCAGTAGGGGGAGAGGGAACACTGAAGCTTTCTTT.

This clonotype occurred many times. The chain combines TRBV28 with TRBJ1-1; no reliable D call. The CDR3 length is 14 residues. The germline V and J ends were trimmed by 6 bases and 0 bases, with 11 bases remaining between them. The germline gives CDR1 MDHEN, CDR2 SYDVKM. The CDR3 DNA is TGTGCCAGCAGGTACAGATCTATGAACACTGAAGCTTTCTTT. As protein: CASRYRSMNTEAFF.

In this sample, this clonotype turned up many times. The chain employs TRBV12-3 or TRBV12-4 and TRBJ2-2, with 11 bases lining up with TRBD2. J lost 6 bases, V lost 3 bases, and 3 bases had no gene match. This CDR3 spans 15 amino acids. CDR3 sequence: CASSFLSGRAGELFF. The CDR3, as DNA: TGTGCCAGCAGTTTTCTTAGCGGGAGGGCCGGGGAGCTGTTTTTT.

This clonotype has ten or more counts. J is TRBJ1-1 and V is TRBV12-3 or TRBV12-4, with D hard to call. The ends were cut back, 3 bases at V and 5 bases at J, with 16 bases in the middle. This CDR3 region has 15 residues. The CDR3 bases are TGTGCCAGCAGTTTGCGGCAGGAAAGTATTACTGAAGCTTTCTTT. Its protein product is CASSLRQESITEAFF.

This clonotype has only one observation. One base away lies a much larger clone, so this may be a sequencing read error. The chain carries TRBV6-2 or TRBV6-3 and TRBJ2-3; D remains unclear. Per the germline V gene, CDR1 is MNHEY and CDR2 is SVGEGT. The length of the CDR3 is 15 residues. CDR3 in amino acids: CVSSLVGLVTDTQYF. The CDR3 region has the DNA TGTGTCAGCAGTTTAGTCGGTCTAGTGACAGATACGCAGTATTTT.

The table lists this clonotype with a few counts. The chain links TRBV20-1 to TRBJ2-1; 10 bases align to TRBD2. Germline lookup yields CDR1 DFQATT and CDR2 SNEGSKA (reference sequence). CDR3 length equals 17 residues. The V segment lost 0 bases and the J segment 7 bases; nucleotides outside the gene matches: 12. The CDR3 sequence: CSARDPLAGAVGNEQFF. DNA for the CDR3: TGCAGTGCTAGAGATCCCCTAGCGGGGGCGGTCGGAAATGAGCAGTTCTTC.

Details on this clonotype: Germline is not matched at one junction end, which may reflect a read error. The chain uses TRBV18 and TRBJ1-1, with 7 nucleotides matching TRBD1. This CDR3 comprises 14 residues. Germline lookup yields CDR1 KGHSH and CDR2 LQKENI. The CDR3 protein is CASSHDRVDTDAFF. The CDR3 DNA is TGTGCCAGCTCACATGACAGGGTAGACACTGACGCTTTCTTT.

This clonotype was found a few times. The chain combines TRBV21-1 with TRBJ2-3; TRBD1 is the table's D call, not checked against the DNA. TRBV21-1 is a pseudogene locus. The CDR3 consists of 17 residues. The CDR3 reads CASSKRGYPSSTDTQYF. In DNA, the CDR3 is TGTGCCAGCAGCAAAAGGGGCTATCCTAGCAGCACAGATACGCAGTATTTT.

The genes are TRBV28 and TRBJ1-6; TRBD1 matches at 7 bases. Germline V gene lookup returns CDR1 MDHEN and CDR2 SYDVKM. This CDR3 contains 15 residues. V was pared by 2 bases and J by 5 bases, with 3 bases of the junction left unmatched. The CDR3 here is CASSLRDRDNSPLHF. The CDR3 DNA reads as TGTGCCAGCAGTTTACGGGACAGAGATAATTCACCCCTCCACTTT.

This rearrangement joins TRBV7-3 to TRBJ1-6; TRBD1 aligns across 9 bases. Germline values: CDR1 SGHTA, CDR2 FQGTGA. Trimming took 5 bases from V and 10 from J; bases not matched to a gene: 9. The CDR3 sequence is 15 residues long. The CDR3 nucleotides read TGTGCCAGCAGCAAAGGACAGGGGAGGCACTCACCCCTCCACTTT. This translates into CASSKGQGRHSPLHF.

This chain connects TRBV4-1 to TRBJ2-4; D may be TRBD1 (5 bases). Trimming cost V 4 bases and J 1 base, with 17 bases left between them. The CDR3 sequence is 17 residues long. CDR1 MGHRA and CDR2 YSYEKL come from the germline V gene. The CDR3 DNA reads as TGCGCCAGCAGCCCTTTGGGGCAGGGCACGGCCAAAAACATTCAGTACTTC. Protein: CASSPLGQGTAKNIQYF.

This clonotype was counted at least ten times. This chain uses TRBV29-1 with TRBJ2-5; weak D call: TRBD2 (5 bases). The CDR3 covers 10 residues. Deletions cut 7 bases from V and 4 bases from J, with 7 bases between. Per germline, CDR1 SQVTM and CDR2 ANQGSEA. CDR3 nucleotides: TGCAGCGCGGGATTAGAGACCCAGTACTTC. This encodes CSAGLETQYF.

In this sample, this clonotype turned up many times. The chain carries TRBV6-1 and TRBJ1-6; 7 bases agree with TRBD1. This CDR3 is 15 amino acids long. Germline CDR1 and CDR2: MNHNS and SASEGT. After removal of 8 bases from V and 18 bases from J, the junction contained 22 bases not matched to a gene. For the CDR3, the DNA is TGTGCCAGCGGGTTAGGCCAGGGGGGAGCAATTAAGTACCACTTT. The encoded protein is CASGLGQGGAIKYHF.

Turning to this clonotype: This sequence may be a read error, since a much larger clone differs from it by one base. The V gene is TRBV5-1, the J gene TRBJ2-1, with 8 positions matching TRBD1. This CDR3 spans 15 amino acids. Germline V CDR1 and CDR2: SGHRS, YFSETQ. Here the CDR3 reads CTSSYGTGGYNEQFF. Written as DNA, the CDR3 is TGCACCAGCAGCTACGGGACAGGAGGGTACAATGAGCAGTTCTTC.

The table lists this clonotype with a few counts. The chain carries TRBV20-1 and TRBJ2-3; 9 nucleotides line up with TRBD1. This CDR3 is 14 amino acids long. J gave up 2 bases and V 6 bases, and 6 bases lay outside the gene matches. CDR1 is DFQATT and CDR2 is SNEGSKA in the germline V gene (reference sequence). The CDR3 here is CSASGTGFTDTQYF. DNA of the CDR3: TGCAGTGCCTCGGGGACAGGGTTCACAGATACGCAGTATTTT.